One and the same sample provided the 19 T cell receptor beta chains below, sequenced in a study of T-cell reconstitution after alpha-beta-depleted transplantation in children. Unique molecular identifiers tagged the TCRbeta library. TCRdb re-called the PCR reads with MiXCR, one entry per CDR3 protein. The profile shows about 110,000 distinct CDR3 sequences, under 30% of them singletons. Specimen: PBMCs, mostly from graft donor cells, collected 180 days after TCRalphabeta/CD19-depleted stem cell transplant. The receptors come from a male patient under 10 years old who had a stem cell transplant for chronic granulomatous disease, so the T cells may come from the graft donor.

This clonotype was observed many times. The genes are TRBV5-1 and TRBJ2-3, with a tentative D call TRBD1 (9 bases). The germline V gene encodes CDR1 SGHRS and CDR2 YFSETQ. V was trimmed by 5 bases and J by 9 bases, leaving 22 bases between them. The CDR3 totals 15 residues. For the CDR3, the DNA is TGCGCCAGCAGAATGGGACAGGGAGCGGGAGTCACGCAGTATTTT. It encodes CASRMGQGAGVTQYF.

The chain joins TRBV5-1 to TRBJ2-2; 12 bases map to TRBD1. This CDR3 contains 16 residues. The V gene end was trimmed by 4 bases and the J gene end by 7 bases; junction bases not matched to a gene: 8. Germline assignment: CDR1 SGHRS and CDR2 YFSETQ. The CDR3, as DNA: TGCGCCAGCAGCCTTCGGGACAGGGGGCTTGGCGGGGAGCTGTTTTTT. Protein: CASSLRDRGLGGELFF. The variable domain in full, with the rest retrieved from reference TRBV5-1 and TRBJ2-2, is KAGVTQTPRYLIKTRGQQVTLSCSPISGHRSVSWYQQTPGQGLQFLFEYFSETQRNKGNFPGRFSGRQFSNSRSEMNVSTLELGDSALYLCASSLRDRGLGGELFFGEGSRLTVL.

The V call is TRBV5-1, the J call TRBJ1-1, with 9 nucleotides matching TRBD1. The CDR3 extends over 14 amino acids. J was trimmed by 6 bases and V by 0 bases; bases with no gene match: 3. Germline CDR1 is SGHRS and CDR2 is YFSETQ. The CDR3 spells CASSLGQGGSEAFF. In DNA, the CDR3 is TGCGCCAGCAGCTTGGGACAGGGGGGCTCTGAAGCTTTCTTT.

The V and J genes are TRBV15 and TRBJ2-7; D gene unclear. With 1 base removed from V and 0 bases from J, the gap between germline ends came to 7 bases. Per the germline V gene, CDR1 is LNHNV and CDR2 is YYDKDF (reference sequence). The CDR3 consists of 14 residues. CDR3 sequence reads: CATSRGGTSYEQYF. The CDR3 coding sequence is TGTGCCACCAGCAGAGGAGGCACCTCCTACGAGCAGTACTTC.

This clonotype has only a few counts. The genes are TRBV5-1 and TRBJ2-3, with D hard to call. Germline CDR1 and CDR2: SGHRS and YFSETQ. The V end lost 4 bases, the J end lost 4 bases, and 16 bases lay between the germline ends. The CDR3 totals 15 residues. CDR3 coding DNA: TGCGCCAGCAGCGTCCCGGCTCGTTTTCCAGATACGCAGTATTTT. Its protein product is CASSVPARFPDTQYF.

This clonotype has ten or more counts. The J gene is TRBJ2-1, the V gene TRBV29-1, with a possible D match to TRBD2 (5 bases). CDR1 and CDR2 (germline): SQVTM, ANQGSEA. The germline V and J ends were trimmed by 8 bases and 5 bases, with 28 bases remaining between them. The CDR3 totals 17 residues. CDR3 residues: CSSLGLALNGLHNEQFF. The CDR3 nucleotides are TGCAGCAGCCTGGGCCTAGCTTTAAACGGTCTCCACAATGAGCAGTTCTTC.

Note on this clonotype: One junction end disagrees with the germline gene, perhaps due to a read error. The gene calls are TRBV15 and TRBJ1-3; D unresolved. This CDR3 contains 15 residues. The V gene's germline CDR1 is LNHNV and CDR2 YYDKDF (reference sequence). The CDR3 nucleotides read TGTGCCTCCAGCCCGGGAAACCCCTCTGGAAACACCATATATTTT. This codes for CASSPGNPSGNTIYF.

This chain connects TRBV5-1 to TRBJ2-7, with unresolved D. Germline CDR1 is SGHRS and CDR2 is YFSETQ. This CDR3 is 13 amino acids long. Trimming cost V 2 bases and J 6 bases, with 12 bases left between them. CDR3 protein: CASSFGRQPEQYF. The DNA for the CDR3 is TGCGCCAGCAGCTTCGGACGCCAACCCGAGCAGTACTTC.

The chain is built from TRBV20-1 and TRBJ2-7; D is unresolved. The CDR3 is 12 amino acids. In germline, CDR1 is DFQATT, CDR2 SNEGSKA (reference sequence). V gave up 6 bases and J gave up 1 base, with 10 bases separating them. CDR3 nucleotide sequence: TGCAGTGCCAAATGGGTGTCCTACGAGCAGTACTTC. It translates to CSAKWVSYEQYF.

This clonotype occurred a few times. The CDR3 is CASSLWDRVTYEQYF. The CDR3 DNA reads as TGTGCCAGCAGTTTATGGGACAGGGTCACCTACGAGCAGTACTTC. The V call is TRBV28, the J call TRBJ2-7, with TRBD1 matching over 8 bases. The CDR3 is made up of 15 amino acids. Germline V gene lookup returns CDR1 MDHEN and CDR2 SYDVKM. The ends lost 0 bases at V and 2 bases at J; junction bases unmatched: 3.

This clonotype was counted between two and nine times. The chain carries TRBV4-3 and TRBJ2-2, with D possibly matching TRBD2 (5 bases). CDR3 length equals 16 residues. V gave up 0 bases and J gave up 5 bases, with 13 bases separating them. Germline CDR1 LGHNA, CDR2 YSLEER. As DNA, the CDR3 is TGCGCCAGCAGCCAAGATTCCCTAGCTGTTACCGGGGAGCTGTTTTTT. Protein product: CASSQDSLAVTGELFF.

The V gene is TRBV25-1, the J gene TRBJ2-2; D gene uncertain. This CDR3 has 14 amino acids. Looked up from germline, CDR1 is MGHDK and CDR2 is SYGVNS. V lost 3 bases and J lost 7, with 12 bases in between. CDR3 residues: CASSEQAANGELFF. DNA of the CDR3: TGTGCCAGCAGTGAGCAAGCAGCGAACGGGGAGCTGTTTTTT.

This chain links TRBV9 with TRBJ2-3, with D possibly called TRBD1 or TRBD2 (5 bases each). CDR1 is SGDLS, CDR2 YYNGEE, per germline. V was pared by 2 bases and J by 5 bases, with 9 bases between. The CDR3 contains 13 residues. CDR3 loop: CASSVDGGDTQYF. DNA of the CDR3: TGTGCCAGCAGCGTCGATGGGGGAGATACGCAGTATTTT.

Written as DNA, the CDR3 is TGTGCCAGCTCACCGGAGCAGGGTGGTACCAATGAGCAGTTCTTC. Its translation: CASSPEQGGTNEQFF. The chain combines TRBV18 with TRBJ2-1; TRBD1 is a possible D gene (5 bases). Germline CDR1 is KGHSH and CDR2 is LQKENI. The CDR3 consists of 15 residues. Trimming removed 3 bases at V and 6 bases at J, with 15 bases between.

This clonotype was observed many times. The V call is TRBV20-1, the J call TRBJ2-3, with TRBD1 as a possible D gene (6 bases). CDR3 length: 16 residues. Germline CDR1 and CDR2: DFQATT and SNEGSKA (reference sequence). V was shortened by 4 bases and J by 0 bases, with 17 bases between the two germline ends. CDR3 in amino acids: CSATPPGTLSTDTQYF. The DNA of the CDR3 is TGCAGTGCTACCCCCCCCGGGACACTAAGCACAGATACGCAGTATTTT.

This chain links TRBV12-3 or TRBV12-4 with TRBJ2-7, with 7 bases fitting TRBD1. V trimming: 6 bases; J trimming: 2 bases; junction bases outside the gene matches: 7. The CDR3 spans 14 residues. CDR3 bases: TGTGCCAGCAGCCAATACAGGGGTCCCTACGAGCAGTACTTC. Translated, it gives CASSQYRGPYEQYF.

This clonotype showed up many times. V gene TRBV12-3 or TRBV12-4 combines with J gene TRBJ2-7; perhaps TRBD2 as D (6 bases). V lost 8 bases and J 3 bases, leaving 20 bases between the germline ends. There are 15 residues in the CDR3. Here the CDR3 DNA reads TGTGCCAGCCGGGGAGGCCCACCGCGGTACTACGAGCAGTACTTC. This gives the protein CASRGGPPRYYEQYF.

There are a few counts of this clonotype. This chain joins TRBV12-3 or TRBV12-4 and TRBJ2-3; TRBD1 aligns across 8 bases. The CDR3 is 15 residues long. The junction had 4 bases not matched to a gene; V was cut back by 5 bases and J by 0 bases. For the CDR3, the DNA is TGTGCCAGCAGTCGAGGGACAGGCAGCACAGATACGCAGTATTTT. This translates into CASSRGTGSTDTQYF.

The sample holds many counts of this clonotype. The chain employs TRBV29-1 and TRBJ2-1; weak D call: TRBD2 (5 bases). CDR3 length: 15 residues. Looked up from germline, CDR1 is SQVTM and CDR2 is ANQGSEA. Trimming removed 4 bases from V and 0 bases from J, with 13 bases in between. The CDR3 coding sequence is TGCAGCGTTGTGGGGTCGGAGGCCTCCTACAATGAGCAGTTCTTC. Protein: CSVVGSEASYNEQFF.